This T cell receptor (beta chain) was identified during a study of T cells in Graves' hyperthyroidism and ophthalmopathy. Study overall: Peripheral blood was taken when the disease was first diagnosed, before any treatment began. Whole-study results and caveats: Most clonotypes expanded in thyroid above 0.001 were likewise present in blood.

About this clonotype itself: Its antigen is as yet unknown.

Participants, patients aged 18 to 65, had newly diagnosed hyperthyroidism with a duration under 2 months. Source material for PBMCs was over 7.5 ml fresh peripheral blood. Amplification targeted TCR beta CDR3 regions from RNA transcripts. The HTBI set primed first-round TCR CDR3 RT-PCR. TCRdb recomputed calls from the multiplex PCR reads with MiXCR, one row per CDR3 protein. Among approximately 400,000 distinct CDR3 sequences listed, 15% to 17% were seen once. The V gene's germline CDR1 is MNHNS and CDR2 SASEGT. This CDR3 has 13 residues. The germline V and J ends were trimmed by 8 bases and 5 bases, with 15 bases remaining between them.

The sequence was collected from a woman in her late teens or twenties with Graves' hyperthyroidism that later progressed to Graves' ophthalmopathy. The V and J genes are TRBV6-1 and TRBJ1-2, with D possibly TRBD1 on 5 matching bases. The specimen was blood. The CDR3 here is CASGRDGGYGYTF. CDR3 coding DNA: TGTGCCAGCGGGAGGGACGGAGGGTATGGCTACACCTTC.